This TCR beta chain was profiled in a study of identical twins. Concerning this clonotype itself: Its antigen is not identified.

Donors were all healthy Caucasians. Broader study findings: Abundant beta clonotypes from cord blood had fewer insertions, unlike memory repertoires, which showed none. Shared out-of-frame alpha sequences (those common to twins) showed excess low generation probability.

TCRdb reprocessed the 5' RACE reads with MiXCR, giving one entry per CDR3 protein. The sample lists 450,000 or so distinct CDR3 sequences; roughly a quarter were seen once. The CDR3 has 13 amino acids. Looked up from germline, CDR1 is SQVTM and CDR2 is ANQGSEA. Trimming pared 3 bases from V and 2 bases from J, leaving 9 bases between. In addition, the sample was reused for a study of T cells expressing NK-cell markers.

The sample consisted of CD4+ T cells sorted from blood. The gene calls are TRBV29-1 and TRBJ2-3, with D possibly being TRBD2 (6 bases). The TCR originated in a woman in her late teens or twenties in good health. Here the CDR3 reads CSVEAGSTDTQYF. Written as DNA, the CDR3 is TGCAGCGTTGAGGCGGGATCCACAGATACGCAGTATTTT.